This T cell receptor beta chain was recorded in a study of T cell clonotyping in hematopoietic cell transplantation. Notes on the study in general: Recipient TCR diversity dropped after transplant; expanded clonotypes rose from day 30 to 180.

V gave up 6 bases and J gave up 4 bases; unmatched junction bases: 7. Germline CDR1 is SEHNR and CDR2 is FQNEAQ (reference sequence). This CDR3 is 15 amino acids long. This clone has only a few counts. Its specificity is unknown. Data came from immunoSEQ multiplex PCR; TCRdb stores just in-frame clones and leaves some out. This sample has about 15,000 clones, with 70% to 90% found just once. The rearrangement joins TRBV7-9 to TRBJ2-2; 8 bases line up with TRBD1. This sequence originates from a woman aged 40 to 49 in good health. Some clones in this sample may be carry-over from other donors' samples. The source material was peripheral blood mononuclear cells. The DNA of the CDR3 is TGTGCCAGCAGGCAAGAACAGGGGGGCACCGGGGAGCTGTTTTTT. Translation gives CASRQEQGGTGELFF.